This TCR beta chain was identified during a study of blood T cell repertoires in COVID-19. About the study: PBMCs, B-cell-depleted T cells, or T cells provided the cDNA or gDNA that made up the material.

The CDR3 has 17 amino acids. V lost 4 bases and J lost 2; bases outside the gene matches: 7. CDR1 is LNHDA, CDR2 SQIVND, per germline (reference sequence). Original analysis: From reference gene primer amplification, estimates of nucleated cell counts were derived. Assay: immunoSEQ multiplex PCR; the TCRdb copy retains only in-frame clones and omits some. V, J and clone size reflect that table, while D and trimming were determined from the DNA. Counted here are about 320,000 clones, 90% occurring once; the ten biggest clones make up roughly 3.9%. Sample: PBMCs or T cells enriched from blood (not recorded which). The TCR comes from a woman younger than 45 who had been exposed to COVID-19. This chain links TRBV19 with TRBJ1-5; 11 nucleotides agree with TRBD1. The DNA for the CDR3 is TGTGCCAGTAGTACAGGACAGGGGGCTCGGGGCAATCAGCCCCAGCATTTT. This sequence encodes CASSTGQGARGNQPQHF.